This TCR beta chain was sequenced for a study of blood T cell repertoires in COVID-19. As for the study in general: Sources were T cells, B-cell-depleted T cells, or PBMCs; the material itself was cDNA or gDNA.

CDR1 is MNHEY and CDR2 is SVGEGT in the germline V gene. The ends lost 6 bases at V and 4 bases at J; junction bases unmatched: 11. The CDR3 has 16 residues. Libraries were prepared by immunoSEQ multiplex PCR; TCRdb keeps only in-frame clonotypes and omits some of them. This repertoire shows around 120,000 clones, about 88% found once; its top ten account for roughly 4.5%. A Seattle source enrolled patients during active infection and followed them longitudinally. The source material was peripheral blood. The receptor was derived from a man aged 60-69 years with COVID-19, enrolled during active disease. This chain links TRBV6-2 or TRBV6-3 with TRBJ2-3, with 9 bases matching TRBD1. In nucleotides, the CDR3 is TGTGCCAGCAGCTTGCCGGGGACAGGGCGGGCAGATACGCAGTATTTT. This sequence encodes CASSLPGTGRADTQYF.